This entry lists 10 T cell receptor beta chains sequenced from one sample in a study of early T cells in non-severe SARS-CoV-2 infection. TCRdb called the 5' RACE reads again in MiXCR, with one record for every CDR3 protein. The sample records about 83,000 distinct CDR3 sequences, approximately 13% being singletons. The sample comprised whole blood. All receptors come from an adult who was a healthcare worker with PCR-confirmed SARS-CoV-2 infection or an uninfected control (not recorded which).

This clonotype has more than one count but fewer than ten. The chain has TRBV18 and TRBJ1-3; D gene unclear. Between the trimmed V and J ends, which lost 6 bases and 0 bases, there was a span of 12 bases. CDR1 and CDR2 (germline): KGHSH, LQKENI. The CDR3 is 15 residues long. This chain's CDR3 is CASSLTQNSGNTIYF. The CDR3 coding sequence is TGTGCCAGCTCTCTTACACAAAACTCTGGAAACACCATATATTTT.

There are a few counts of this clonotype. The rearrangement joins TRBV5-1 to TRBJ2-1; D ambiguous. In germline, CDR1 is SGHRS, CDR2 YFSETQ. The V end lost 0 bases, the J end lost 3 bases, and 13 bases lay between the germline ends. CDR3 length equals 16 residues. The CDR3, as DNA: TGCGCCAGCAGCTTGGGGGCCGGCAGAGACTACAATGAGCAGTTCTTC. As protein: CASSLGAGRDYNEQFF.

The V and J genes are TRBV5-1 and TRBJ2-3; the D gene is possibly TRBD1 (6 bases). Germline assignment: CDR1 SGHRS and CDR2 YFSETQ. V lost 4 bases and J 1 base, leaving 13 bases between the germline ends. The CDR3 runs 15 residues. The CDR3 coding sequence is TGCGCCAGCAGCATCAGGGGTTCCGGCACAGATACGCAGTATTTT. Translation: CASSIRGSGTDTQYF.

This clonotype was seen a handful of times. The gene calls are TRBV11-2 and TRBJ1-3; no clear D. This CDR3 comprises 12 residues. The V gene lost 5 bases and the J gene lost 7 bases, with 9 bases spanning the gap. CDR1 is SGHAT, CDR2 FQNNGV, per germline. The CDR3 region has the DNA TGTGCCAGCAGCCCCCCCGGGAACACCATATATTTT. Residues: CASSPPGNTIYF.

This clonotype was picked up a small number of times. The chain is built from TRBV6-5 and TRBJ2-3, with unresolved D. Germline loops: CDR1 MNHEY, CDR2 SVGAGI. This CDR3 contains 13 residues. Between the trimmed V and J ends, which lost 7 bases and 2 bases, there was a span of 10 bases. The CDR3 coding sequence is TGTGCCAGCAACCCTCGGCACACAGATACGCAGTATTTT. Translating it yields CASNPRHTDTQYF.

The J gene is TRBJ2-7, the V gene TRBV6-5, with 10 bases that match TRBD2. Trimming took 5 bases from V and 5 from J; bases not matched to a gene: 9. This CDR3 is built from 15 residues. CDR1 is MNHEY, CDR2 SVGAGI, per germline. The chain's CDR3 is CASSLVGLAIHEQYF. CDR3 bases: TGTGCCAGCAGTCTGGTGGGACTAGCGATCCACGAGCAGTACTTC.

This clonotype was counted only a few times. The chain carries TRBV7-2 and TRBJ2-2; TRBD1 aligns across 10 bases. V trimming: 1 base; J trimming: 2 bases; junction bases outside the gene matches: 7. Looked up from germline, CDR1 is SGHTA and CDR2 is FQGNSA. This CDR3 has 18 residues. The CDR3 region has the DNA TGTGCCAGCAGCTTAGAGGGACAGGGGTACTTCAACACCGGGGAGCTGTTTTTT. Translating gives CASSLEGQGYFNTGELFF.

The chain recombines TRBV9 with TRBJ2-7; D tentatively fits TRBD1 or TRBD2 (5 bases each). V was cut by 0 bases and J by 2 bases, with 12 bases left in between. This CDR3 comprises 15 residues. Germline V gene sequence: CDR1 SGDLS, CDR2 YYNGEE. CDR3 residues: CASSVAGTDTYEQYF. In nucleotides, the CDR3 is TGTGCCAGCAGCGTAGCGGGGACGGACACCTACGAGCAGTACTTC. Drawing the rest from reference TRBV9 and TRBJ2-7, the complete variable domain is DSGVTQTPKHLITATGQRVTLRCSPRSGDLSVYWYQQSLDQGLQFLIQYYNGEERAKGNILERFSAQQFPDLHSELNLSSLELGDSALYFCASSVAGTDTYEQYFGPGTRLTVT.

This chain connects TRBV6-2 or TRBV6-3 to TRBJ2-7; 12 bases fit TRBD2. From germline, CDR1 is MNHEY and CDR2 SVGEGT. The CDR3 has 19 residues. The J segment lost 5 bases and the V segment lost 5 bases, leaving 19 bases of the junction unmatched. The chain's CDR3 is CASSRAPSGRVYERHEQYF. As DNA, the CDR3 is TGTGCCAGCAGTCGAGCGCCTAGCGGGAGGGTCTACGAGCGCCACGAGCAGTACTTC.

The V and J genes are TRBV7-3 and TRBJ2-1; 9 bases fit TRBD1. The germline CDR1 and CDR2 sequences are SGHTA and FQGTGA. CDR3 length: 15 residues. With V trimmed by 4 bases and J by 8 bases, 9 bases remained unmatched. The DNA for the CDR3 is TGTGCCAGCAGCTGGGGACAGGGATCCAGCGATGAGCAGTTCTTC. Its protein product is CASSWGQGSSDEQFF.